This T cell receptor (beta chain) was sequenced for a study of cytotoxic CD8 clonotypes in ibrutinib-treated CLL. As for this clone: Antigen unknown.

Only in-frame clones appear in the TCRdb table, and some are missing; sequencing was by immunoSEQ multiplex PCR. The sample shows roughly 160,000 clones, around 84% of them seen only once. CDR3 size: 12 residues. The V end lost 8 bases, the J end lost 4 bases, and 12 bases lay between the germline ends. From germline, CDR1 is MDHEN and CDR2 SYDVKM. The study, taken as a whole, reports: At ibrutinib response, clonality increased, and at progression it declined back toward baseline.

The receptor was derived from a human donor with chronic lymphocytic leukemia. This specimen was PBMCs, taken after 12 months of ibrutinib treatment. V is TRBV28 and J is TRBJ2-7; perhaps TRBD2 as D (6 bases). CDR3: CASQGGVYEQYF. The CDR3, as DNA: TGTGCCAGCCAAGGAGGGGTTTACGAGCAGTACTTC.